This T cell receptor (beta chain) was captured in a study of blood T cell repertoires in COVID-19. Study background: From the United States, Italy and Spain came samples of acute and convalescent COVID-19. From T cells, B-cell-depleted T cells, or PBMCs came the material, which was cDNA or gDNA.

Study processing details: By means of reference gene primer amplification, nucleated cell counts were estimated. Sequencing used immunoSEQ multiplex PCR; TCRdb keeps in-frame clones, though not all of them. V, J and clone size reflect that table, while D and trimming were determined from the DNA. The sample includes around 300,000 clones, 89% of them seen just once. Germline V gives CDR1 MNHEY, CDR2 SVGAGI. The V segment lost 0 bases and the J segment 6 bases; nucleotides outside the gene matches: 2. The CDR3 runs 14 residues. This chain connects TRBV6-5 to TRBJ2-1; 7 bases agree with TRBD1. The TCR comes from a woman aged 40 to 55 who had recovered from COVID-19. Sequencing was performed on peripheral blood. CDR3 in amino acids: CASSYSTGSNEQFF. The DNA of the CDR3 is TGTGCCAGCAGTTACTCGACAGGGAGCAATGAGCAGTTCTTC.